This TCR beta chain was sequenced during a study of early T cells in non-severe SARS-CoV-2 infection listed by TCRdb under 2021. Study-wide context: Because TCR sequencing relied on bulk RNA taken from unsorted whole blood, pairing of alpha and beta chains was not possible. Results the study describes overall, beyond this receptor: VDJdb matching was skewed toward anti-spike CD8 responses and likely underestimated virus-specific expansions by missing private and CD4 specificities.

Receptor libraries were prepared by 5' RACE. The sample was run on a NextSeq 500. To correct for sequencing error and PCR bias, the TCR library protocol tagged individual cDNA molecules with unique molecular identifiers. Both TCR alpha and beta chains were sequenced, and tight co-correlation was observed between alpha and beta sequence abundances in each sample. Per the authors' processing: Decombinator V4 was used to perform V gene, J gene and CDR3 annotation of TCR sequences. TCRs were defined as expanded if a significant change between any two time points was detected under a Poisson model with p below 0.0001. Abundances of TCRs were expressed as counts per million after normalisation to the total number of TCRs sequenced in each sample. MAIT TCRs were defined by TRAV1-2 paired with TRAJ12, TRAJ20 or TRAJ33, and iNKT TCRs by TRAV10 paired with TRAJ18. VDJdb, accessed 1 November 2021, was searched for CMV, EBV and SARS-CoV-2 annotated TCRs, excluding TCRs annotated for multiple antigens. TCRdb reprocessing: public reads trimmed at Q25 with fastp, clones called with MiXCR, in-frame beta chains kept. Rows are unified per CDR3 protein, each entry keeping the most common DNA and genes. TCRdb, not the original authors, processed these V and J calls. Here the sample has about 56,000 distinct CDR3 sequences; roughly 15% occur a single time. Jointly, the top ten make up about 4% of the sample.

On this clonotype itself: Its antigen remains unidentified. Base-call qualities are not available, and no considerably larger clone is one nucleotide away.

At the junction V is shortened by 3 bases and J by 0 bases; bases outside the gene matches: 8. Taken from the germline V gene (reference sequence), the CDR1 and CDR2 loops are DFQATT and SNEGSKA. The CDR3 runs 16 residues from the cysteine to the phenylalanine. The kept DNA is CDR3 alone, 48 bases in frame from the first base. Set within a cohort of healthcare workers in London, UK, this nested case-control study involved weekly PCR testing of nasopharyngeal swabs along with blood sampling. Healthcare workers were recruited during the week of the UK lockdown, between 23 and 31 March 2020, and followed weekly for up to roughly 15 weeks.

Sequences were derived from whole blood, sampled at baseline. Recombination linked TRBV20-1 to TRBJ1-5; 7 bases in the middle match TRBD1. This sequence was found in an adult who was a healthcare worker with PCR-confirmed SARS-CoV-2 infection or an uninfected control (not recorded which). The CDR3 region reads CSASWGDRYSNQPQHF. The nucleotide sequence reads as follows: TGCAGTGCTAGTTGGGGGGACAGATATAGCAATCAGCCCCAGCATTTT.